What follows are 23 T cell receptor beta chains derived from one specimen sequenced in a study of T cells in tuberculosis. Specified time point: new active TB diagnosis, blood taken before or within 7 days of starting treatment. The method was immunoSEQ multiplex PCR; TCRdb's version includes in-frame clones alone and lacks a portion of them. The sample consists of some 49,000 clones, roughly 96% of them appearing once. The sample was PBMCs, taken at tuberculosis diagnosis. The receptors stem from an adult with tuberculosis.

The chain recombines TRBV7-9 with TRBJ2-1; TRBD2 matches at 12 bases. The junction had 6 bases not matched to a gene; V was cut back by 4 bases and J by 5 bases. The length of the CDR3 is 16 residues. Germline values: CDR1 SEHNR, CDR2 FQNEAQ (reference sequence). Written as DNA, the CDR3 is TGTGCCAGCAGCTCCCAAACTAGCGGGGGGCACAATGAGCAGTTCTTC. Its protein product is CASSSQTSGGHNEQFF.

This chain links TRBV6-1 with TRBJ2-3; 11 bases line up with TRBD2. Germline values: CDR1 MNHNS, CDR2 SASEGT. CDR3 length equals 15 residues. Germline trimming cut 7 bases from V and 6 bases from J; bases unmatched to any gene: 9. The CDR3 sequence is CASTIRTSGSDTQYF. CDR3 bases: TGTGCCAGCACTATCCGAACTAGCGGGAGTGATACGCAGTATTTT.

The V and J genes are TRBV4-1 and TRBJ2-4, with 8 bases that match TRBD1. Trimming removed 4 bases from V and 1 base from J; junction bases left unmatched: 12. This CDR3 is 18 amino acids long. From germline, CDR1 is MGHRA and CDR2 YSYEKL. The CDR3 loop is CASSPAPGQDRAKNIQYF. In DNA, the CDR3 is TGCGCCAGCAGCCCGGCCCCGGGACAGGATCGTGCCAAAAACATTCAGTACTTC.

This clone was observed a handful of times. The genes are TRBV10-3 and TRBJ2-3; D not certain. CDR1 is ENHRY and CDR2 is SYGVKD in the germline V gene. The CDR3 extends over 13 amino acids. Trimming shortened V by 4 bases and J by 2 bases, and 7 bases separated the two germline ends. The CDR3 DNA follows: TGTGCCATCAGTGGAGTGTTCACAGATACGCAGTATTTT. It is translated as CAISGVFTDTQYF.

This clone was detected only a few times. The chain recombines TRBV6-5 with TRBJ1-2, with 8 bases identical to TRBD1. CDR3 length: 15 residues. V gave up 8 bases and J gave up 2 bases; unmatched junction bases: 10. From germline, CDR1 is MNHEY and CDR2 SVGAGI. CDR3 DNA: TGTGCCAGCGGTCCCCAGGGACAGGCGAACTATGGCTACACCTTC. Protein sequence: CASGPQGQANYGYTF.

This clone appeared a single time. This chain connects TRBV12-5 to TRBJ1-1, with TRBD1 as a possible D gene (6 bases). The V end was cut by 6 bases, the J end by 0 bases, with 14 bases between. The CDR3 has 15 residues. Germline V gene data show CDR1 as LGHNT and CDR2 as FRNRAP. The CDR3 protein is CASGLGQLMNTEAFF. The CDR3 DNA is TGTGCTAGTGGCCTTGGACAGCTTATGAACACTGAAGCTTTCTTT.

This sequence joins TRBV10-3 and TRBJ1-4, with TRBD1 identical over 9 bases. V gave up 7 bases and J gave up 4 bases; unmatched junction bases: 4. The CDR3 is 14 residues long. CDR1 is ENHRY, CDR2 SYGVKD, per germline. This CDR3 reads CAIKRGQGNEKLFF. In DNA, the CDR3 is TGTGCCATCAAGAGGGGACAGGGTAATGAAAAACTGTTTTTT.

The genes are TRBV19 and TRBJ1-2, with a possible D match to TRBD1 (6 bases). The V end lost 2 bases, the J end lost 4 bases, and 11 bases lay between the germline ends. From germline, CDR1 is LNHDA and CDR2 SQIVND (reference sequence). The CDR3 length is 14 residues. The CDR3 DNA reads as TGTGCCAGTAGTATAACAGGGCTCCTCTATGGCTACACCTTC. Protein: CASSITGLLYGYTF.

V usage is TRBV30 and J usage is TRBJ1-5, with 9 positions matching TRBD1. This CDR3 comprises 15 residues. The V segment lost 0 bases and the J segment 5 bases; nucleotides outside the gene matches: 5. The germline V gene has CDR1 GTSNPN and CDR2 SVGIG (reference sequence). CDR3 in DNA: TGTGCCTGGAGTGTGGGGGACAGGGAGGATCAGCCCCAGCATTTT. This translates into CAWSVGDREDQPQHF.

The count of this clone is one. The chain's CDR3 is CATSRPGLANNEQFF. CDR3 in DNA: TGTGCCACCAGCAGACCGGGACTAGCGAACAATGAGCAGTTCTTC. The chain uses TRBV15 and TRBJ2-1, with 10 bases matching TRBD2. The CDR3 extends over 15 amino acids. The V gene's germline CDR1 is LNHNV and CDR2 YYDKDF (reference sequence). V lost 2 bases, J lost 5 bases, and 3 bases stayed unmatched.

This clone was recorded only once. The gene calls are TRBV10-3 and TRBJ2-1; TRBD2 matches at 8 bases. The V gene end was trimmed by 4 bases and the J gene end by 6 bases; junction bases not matched to a gene: 8. Germline CDR1 is ENHRY and CDR2 is SYGVKD. The CDR3 is 15 residues long. CDR3 residues: CAISAGLVASNEQFF. The DNA for the CDR3 is TGTGCCATCAGTGCGGGACTAGTCGCTTCCAATGAGCAGTTCTTC.

The rearrangement uses TRBV27 and TRBJ1-4; 8 bases map to TRBD1. CDR3 length: 16 residues. Germline CDR1 MNHEY, CDR2 SMNVEV (reference sequence). J gave up 8 bases and V 5 bases, and 13 bases lay outside the gene matches. The CDR3: CASSPLLTGEGEKLFF. In nucleotides, the CDR3 is TGTGCCAGCAGTCCCCTTCTGACAGGGGAGGGCGAAAAACTGTTTTTT.

The chain uses TRBV7-9 and TRBJ2-7, with a tentative D call TRBD2 (6 bases). The germline gives CDR1 SEHNR, CDR2 FQNEAQ (reference sequence). V was cut by 5 bases and J by 3 bases, with 17 bases left in between. This CDR3 contains 15 residues. CDR3 residues: CASSPPGTGDYEQYF. The CDR3 DNA follows: TGTGCCAGCAGCCCTCCCGGGACGGGGGACTACGAGCAGTACTTC.

The chain carries TRBV4-3 and TRBJ2-1; D is undetermined. This CDR3 region has 14 residues. CDR1 LGHNA and CDR2 YSLEER come from the germline V gene. V shed 0 bases and J shed 7 bases, with 10 bases lying between them. The CDR3 region is CASSQERSGNEQFF. The CDR3, as DNA: TGCGCCAGCAGCCAAGAGAGGTCCGGAAATGAGCAGTTCTTC.

The J gene is TRBJ2-7, the V gene TRBV4-1, with a tentative D call TRBD2 (6 bases). From germline, CDR1 is MGHRA and CDR2 YSYEKL. The ends were cut back, 1 base at V and 0 bases at J, with 22 bases in the middle. The CDR3 extends over 19 amino acids. CDR3 loop: CASSQVVLKTGGNSYEQYF. The CDR3 region has the DNA TGCGCCAGCAGCCAAGTAGTTCTAAAGACGGGCGGGAACTCCTACGAGCAGTACTTC.

This chain connects TRBV28 to TRBJ2-2, with 8 bases aligning to TRBD1. Germline V gene data show CDR1 as MDHEN and CDR2 as SYDVKM. This CDR3 is 15 amino acids long. V lost 4 bases to trimming and J lost 5 bases; unmatched junction nucleotides: 6. The chain's CDR3 is CASSSTGERTGELFF. In DNA, the CDR3 is TGTGCCAGCAGTTCGACAGGGGAGAGGACCGGGGAGCTGTTTTTT.

This clone showed up just once. J is TRBJ2-7 and V is TRBV27; D remains ambiguous. From germline, CDR1 is MNHEY and CDR2 SMNVEV (reference sequence). V shed 3 bases and J shed 9 bases, with 12 bases lying between them. The CDR3 runs 12 residues. CDR3 nucleotides: TGTGCCAGCAGTTTTAGGTCAGGCGTGCAGTACTTC. This codes for CASSFRSGVQYF.

The chain has TRBV5-1 and TRBJ2-3; 8 nucleotides match TRBD2. Germline-derived CDR1 and CDR2 are SGHRS and YFSETQ. With V trimmed by 0 bases and J by 2 bases, 5 bases remained unmatched. The CDR3 consists of 16 residues. CDR3 DNA: TGCGCCAGCAGCTTGGTGGCGGGAGGCCACACAGATACGCAGTATTTT. Protein sequence: CASSLVAGGHTDTQYF. Drawing the rest from reference TRBV5-1 and TRBJ2-3, the complete variable domain is KAGVTQTPRYLIKTRGQQVTLSCSPISGHRSVSWYQQTPGQGLQFLFEYFSETQRNKGNFPGRFSGRQFSNSRSEMNVSTLELGDSALYLCASSLVAGGHTDTQYFGPGTRLTVL.

The chain is built from TRBV30 and TRBJ1-2; D might be TRBD1 (5 bases). CDR3 length: 12 amino acids. Germline V gives CDR1 GTSNPN, CDR2 SVGIG (reference sequence). CDR3 nucleotide sequence: TGTGTCACTCGGGGGTCTGGCTATGGCTACACCTTC. Amino acid sequence: CVTRGSGYGYTF.

The rearrangement links TRBV18 to TRBJ1-1; 10 positions agree with TRBD1. Germline V CDR1 and CDR2: KGHSH, LQKENI. Germline trimming cut 6 bases from V and 5 bases from J; bases unmatched to any gene: 6. This CDR3 has 14 amino acids. CDR3 bases: TGTGCCAGCTCGTCTGACAGGGGGCGGACTGAAGCTTTCTTT. The encoded protein is CASSSDRGRTEAFF.

The V gene is TRBV11-2, the J gene TRBJ2-1; no clear D gene. Trimming cost V 5 bases and J 0 bases, with 14 bases left between them. Germline lookup yields CDR1 SGHAT and CDR2 FQNNGV. This CDR3 is built from 16 residues. The CDR3 bases are TGTGCCAGCAGCACTGTCCACCGGAGCTCCTACAATGAGCAGTTCTTC. Translation gives CASSTVHRSSYNEQFF.

The rearrangement joins TRBV4-1 to TRBJ2-7; 8 bases agree with TRBD1. Trimming at V came to 4 bases and at J to 5 bases, leaving 4 bases not matched to a gene. The CDR3 has 13 amino acids. From germline, CDR1 is MGHRA and CDR2 YSYEKL. The CDR3 coding sequence is TGCGCCAGCAGCCTCCTACAGGGGGACGAGCAGTACTTC. Translated: CASSLLQGDEQYF.

The V gene is TRBV2, the J gene TRBJ2-7; tentatively, D is TRBD1 (7 bases). CDR1 is SNHLY and CDR2 is FYNNEI in the germline V gene. V was cut by 6 bases and J by 4 bases, with 10 bases left in between. The length of the CDR3 is 12 residues. CDR3 coding DNA: TGTGCCAGCAGCCCAGGGGGGTACGAGCAGTACTTC. It translates to CASSPGGYEQYF.